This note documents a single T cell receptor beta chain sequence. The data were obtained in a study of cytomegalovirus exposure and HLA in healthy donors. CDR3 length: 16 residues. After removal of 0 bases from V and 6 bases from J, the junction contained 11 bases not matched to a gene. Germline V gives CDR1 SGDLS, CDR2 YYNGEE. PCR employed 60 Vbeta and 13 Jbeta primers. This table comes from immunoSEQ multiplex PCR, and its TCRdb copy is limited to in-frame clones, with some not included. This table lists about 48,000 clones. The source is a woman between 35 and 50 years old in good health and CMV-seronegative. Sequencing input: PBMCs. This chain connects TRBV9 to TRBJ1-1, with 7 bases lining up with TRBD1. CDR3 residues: CASSVGGNRGIAEAFF. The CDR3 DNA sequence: TGTGCCAGCAGCGTAGGGGGGAACAGGGGCATCGCTGAAGCTTTCTTT.